These 10 T cell receptor beta chains share one sample of origin, sequenced in a study of technical replicates of blood from several donors. Measured with immunoSEQ multiplex PCR; TCRdb has only the in-frame clones, and not every one. The sample holds about 83,000 clones; roughly nine tenths are singletons and the top ten take approximately 0.25%. Source material: T cells isolated from PBMCs. Source of these receptors: a human donor in good health.

The rearrangement joins TRBV29-1 to TRBJ2-2, with 10 bases matching TRBD1. The CDR3 covers 13 residues. Germline V gene lookup returns CDR1 SQVTM and CDR2 ANQGSEA. The J segment lost 4 bases and the V segment lost 5 bases, leaving 1 base of the junction unmatched. Written as DNA, the CDR3 is TGCAGCGTTAGGACAGGGGGCACCGGGGAGCTGTTTTTT. It specifies CSVRTGGTGELFF.

The chain has TRBV10-3 and TRBJ2-7; TRBD1 matches 9 bases. Unmatched junction bases numbered 5, after V lost 8 bases and J lost 0 bases. This CDR3 region has 14 residues. Per germline, CDR1 ENHRY and CDR2 SYGVKD. The CDR3 nucleotides are TGTGCCATCCAAAGACAGGGGGACTCCTACGAGCAGTACTTC. This codes for CAIQRQGDSYEQYF.

V and J are TRBV28 and TRBJ1-5; 8 bases match TRBD1. This CDR3 spans 15 amino acids. Germline CDR1 is MDHEN and CDR2 is SYDVKM. Unmatched junction bases numbered 13, after V lost 6 bases and J lost 9 bases. The DNA of the CDR3 is TGTGCCAGCAGCCGAGGACAGGGTAGATTGCCGCCCCAGCATTTT. Protein: CASSRGQGRLPPQHF.

J is TRBJ1-5 and V is TRBV28; 7 bases map to TRBD1. Germline CDR1 reads MDHEN; CDR2 reads SYDVKM. With V trimmed by 6 bases and J by 5 bases, 13 bases remained unmatched. There are 16 residues in the CDR3. The CDR3: CASSTPGTALHQPQHF. The DNA of the CDR3 is TGTGCCAGCAGCACCCCCGGGACAGCGTTACATCAGCCCCAGCATTTT.

This rearrangement joins TRBV21-1 to TRBJ2-1; TRBD1 is taken as the D call from the table, unchecked against the DNA. TRBV21-1 constitutes a pseudogene. The CDR3 is 16 amino acids. For the CDR3, the DNA is TGTGCCAGCAGCAAAGATCGACAGACCCATGACAATGAGCAGTTCTTC. Protein product: CASSKDRQTHDNEQFF.

This sequence joins TRBV7-6 and TRBJ1-5; TRBD1 aligns across 9 bases. With V trimmed by 5 bases and J by 6 bases, 11 bases remained unmatched. Germline CDR1 SGHVS, CDR2 FNYEAQ. There are 16 residues in the CDR3. The DNA of the CDR3 is TGTGCCAGCAGCCCTCGATACAGGGGGCGCGGTCAGCCCCAGCATTTT. Its translation is CASSPRYRGRGQPQHF.

This chain joins TRBV4-1 and TRBJ2-1, with TRBD1 matching over 10 bases. In germline, CDR1 is MGHRA, CDR2 YSYEKL. After removal of 3 bases from V and 2 bases from J, the junction contained 4 bases not matched to a gene. The CDR3 runs 16 residues. CDR3 region: CASSQAGQGTYNEQFF. CDR3 sequence (DNA): TGCGCCAGCAGCCAGGCGGGACAGGGGACCTACAATGAGCAGTTCTTC.

CDR3 amino acids: CASSELEGQDWNGYTF. DNA of the CDR3: TGCGCCAGCAGCGAACTGGAGGGACAGGATTGGAATGGCTACACCTTC. The chain links TRBV5-1 to TRBJ1-2; 8 bases are shared with TRBD1. Germline loops: CDR1 SGHRS, CDR2 YFSETQ. J was trimmed by 6 bases and V by 4 bases; bases with no gene match: 14. The CDR3 contains 16 residues.

CDR3 coding DNA: TGCAGCGTGGGACAGATGGACACCGGGGAGCTGTTTTTT. It specifies CSVGQMDTGELFF. V usage is TRBV29-1 and J usage is TRBJ2-2, with 7 bases identical to TRBD1. V shed 6 bases and J 3 bases; nucleotides not matched to a gene: 4. The CDR3 is 13 amino acids. Germline V gene lookup returns CDR1 SQVTM and CDR2 ANQGSEA.

The gene calls are TRBV5-1 and TRBJ2-5; D is unresolved. Per the germline V gene, CDR1 is SGHRS and CDR2 is YFSETQ. The CDR3 covers 14 residues. Trimming left V 2 bases short and J 5 bases short, with 13 bases between. The CDR3 region is CASSLAFLEETQYF. CDR3 bases: TGCGCCAGCAGCTTAGCTTTTTTGGAGGAGACCCAGTACTTC.